This is a list of T cell receptor beta chains from one sample in a study of shared clonotypes between healthy human individuals. Libraries were prepared by immunoSEQ multiplex PCR; TCRdb keeps only in-frame clonotypes and omits some of them. Among 2 million to 2.5 million clones listed, roughly 93% were seen once. Sequenced: naive CD4+ T cells from PBMCs. The receptors were sampled from a man aged 18 to 30 in good health. Some clones in this sample may be carry-over from other donors' samples. Each CDR3 is given with its conserved first and last residue. Each record gives: D gene, V gene, J gene, clone size, CDR3 protein, CDR3 DNA. D genes are given only for firm matches. Some rows have no size entry. The others give once, few or many, or a class for an expanded clone.

NA,TRBV10-3,TRBJ2-7,once,CAISESWGSEQYF,TGTGCCATCAGTGAGTCGTGGGGGAGCGAGCAGTACTTC
NA,TRBV5-4,TRBJ2-2,NA,CASSTPTGAGELFF,TGTGCCAGCAGCACACCTACTGGGGCCGGGGAGCTGTTTTTT
NA,TRBV7-9,TRBJ2-1,NA,CASSLAGGPIEQFF,TGTGCCAGCAGCTTAGCGGGAGGACCGATTGAGCAGTTCTTC
NA,TRBV4-1,TRBJ1-1,NA,CASSPRDLGTEAFF,TGCGCCAGCAGCCCTAGGGACCTGGGCACTGAAGCTTTCTTT
TRBD1,TRBV25-1,TRBJ2-2,few,CASRRGTGESGELFF,TGTGCCAGCAGACGCGGGACAGGGGAATCCGGGGAGCTGTTTTTT
NA,TRBV9,TRBJ1-5,NA,CASSVDGGPNQPQHF,TGTGCCAGCAGCGTAGATGGGGGCCCAAATCAGCCCCAGCATTTT
TRBD1,TRBV11-2,TRBJ1-4,NA,CASSSRDRTGKLFF,TGTGCCAGCAGCTCGAGGGACAGAACGGGAAAACTGTTTTTT
NA,TRBV7-6,TRBJ2-2,NA,CASSLSARANTGELFF,TGTGCCAGCAGCCTTAGCGCGAGAGCGAACACCGGGGAGCTGTTTTTT
NA,TRBV27,TRBJ1-4,NA,CASSSGRINEKLFF,TGTGCCAGCAGTTCGGGACGGATTAATGAAAAACTGTTTTTT
TRBD1,TRBV5-1,TRBJ2-7,few,CASSPGTGSAQYF,TGCGCCAGCAGCCCCGGGACAGGGAGTGCGCAGTACTTC
NA,TRBV5-1,TRBJ2-6,NA,CASSLIQSNANVLTF,TGCGCCAGCAGCTTGATACAAAGCAACGCCAACGTCCTGACTTTC
NA,TRBV4-3,TRBJ1-2,NA,CASSLALGAGGYTF,TGCGCCAGCAGCCTAGCCTTAGGGGCCGGTGGCTACACCTTC
NA,TRBV19,TRBJ2-5,NA,CASTRGGQETQYF,TGTGCCAGTACCCGGGGAGGCCAAGAGACCCAGTACTTC
TRBD2,TRBV5-1,TRBJ2-1,NA,CASSSGRAGSEQFF,TGCGCCAGCAGCTCCGGAAGAGCGGGAAGTGAGCAGTTCTTC
TRBD1,TRBV5-1,TRBJ2-2,NA,CASSIRGQGSTGELFF,TGCGCCAGCAGCATTAGAGGACAGGGGAGCACCGGGGAGCTGTTTTTT
TRBD2,TRBV4-1,TRBJ2-1,NA,CASSRGQTGLAAHNEQFF,TGCGCCAGCAGCCGAGGACAGACGGGACTAGCGGCTCACAATGAGCAGTTCTTC
TRBD2,TRBV5-1,TRBJ2-1,NA,CASSLVGRRQGGNEQFF,TGCGCCAGCAGCTTGGTTGGGCGGCGGCAGGGAGGGAATGAGCAGTTCTTC
NA,TRBV6-1,TRBJ1-3,NA,CASSADSFGNTIYF,TGTGCCAGCAGTGCAGACAGTTTTGGAAACACCATATATTTT
NA,TRBV15,TRBJ2-1,NA,CATSRVRFAPNEQFF,TGTGCCACCAGCAGAGTACGTTTTGCGCCCAATGAGCAGTTCTTC
TRBD1,TRBV5-4,TRBJ1-2,NA,CASSVGQGDGPGGYTF,TGTGCCAGCAGCGTGGGACAGGGAGATGGACCGGGTGGCTACACCTTC
NA,TRBV11-1,TRBJ1-3,few,CASSFSISGNTIYF,TGTGCCAGCAGCTTCAGTATATCTGGAAACACCATATATTTT
TRBD2,TRBV5-4,TRBJ2-3,NA,CASSQATSGGTWGTDTQYF,TGTGCCAGCAGCCAAGCGACTAGCGGGGGAACTTGGGGCACAGATACGCAGTATTTT